The entry below describes one TCR beta chain. The antigen is not known. This CDR3 has 11 amino acids. The germline V and J ends were trimmed by 8 bases and 6 bases, with 9 bases remaining between them. CDR1 is MDHEN, CDR2 SYDVKM, per germline. The data are from a study of shared clonotypes between healthy human individuals. Study-wide results and caveats: The sharing of roughly 5% of naive CD4 clonotypes was seen across a handful of donors. Clonotype sharing among donors was expected to depend on sequencing depth. Sampling was confined to blood; repertoires within tissues likely differ.

The authors distributed each subset's genomic DNA evenly over several immunoSEQ plates. Clones were sequenced by immunoSEQ multiplex PCR, and TCRdb holds only the in-frame ones, with some missing. This sample has about 180,000 clones, with approximately 95% found just once. This TCR came from a woman in her 30s in good health. Sequencing was performed on naive CD4+ T cells sorted from blood. This sample's subset: CD45RA+ positively selected. This chain uses TRBV28 with TRBJ2-3; unclear D gene. The CDR3 coding sequence is TGTGCCAGCGTTAACAGTGATACGCAGTATTTT. Protein sequence: CASVNSDTQYF.